These 2 T cell receptor beta chains share one sample of origin, sequenced in a study of CD8+CD57+ T cells in acquired aplastic anemia. According to the study, genomic DNA was the template for TCR beta VDJ and CDR3 profiling. TCRdb fed the reads into MiXCR, producing one record per CDR3 protein. This sample has 150,000 to 200,000 distinct CDR3 sequences, with around 65% found just once. Sequencing was performed on sorted CD4+, CD8+, or CD8+CD57+ T cells (not recorded which) from PBMCs. The receptors come from a human donor with severe aplastic anemia or a healthy control (not recorded which).

This clonotype has only a few counts. This chain joins TRBV7-9 and TRBJ2-6; TRBD1 matches at 11 bases. Germline V gene data show CDR1 as SEHNR and CDR2 as FQNEAQ (reference sequence). This CDR3 has 16 residues. V shed 5 bases and J 4 bases; nucleotides not matched to a gene: 4. In DNA, the CDR3 is TGTGCCAGCAGCCCAGGACAGGGGGCGGGGGCCAACGTCCTGACTTTC. This encodes CASSPGQGAGANVLTF.

This clonotype occurred many times. The chain recombines TRBV7-9 with TRBJ1-1, with D possibly being TRBD1 (6 bases). The CDR3 contains 15 residues. V was pared by 2 bases and J by 0 bases, with 10 bases between. Germline CDR1 and CDR2: SEHNR and FQNEAQ (reference sequence). CDR3 bases: TGTGCCAGCAGCTTATTGGGACATTTGAACACTGAAGCTTTCTTT. Translated: CASSLLGHLNTEAFF.